Below, 26 T cell receptor beta chains from the same sample are listed, as sequenced in a study of Graves' ophthalmopathy and Graves' hyperthyroidism. The study amplified TCR beta CDR3 regions using RNA transcripts. Scientists carried out first-round RT-PCR using HTBI primers and then a second-round multiplex PCR. In TCRdb, the multiplex PCR reads were re-called with MiXCR into one record per CDR3 protein. The profile shows approximately 700,000 distinct CDR3 sequences, 35% to 50% of them singletons. Sample: peripheral blood. The receptors originated from an adult man with Graves' ophthalmopathy.

This chain connects TRBV7-9 to TRBJ1-2, with TRBD1 matching 7 bases. Germline V gives CDR1 SEHNR, CDR2 FQNEAQ (reference sequence). Germline trimming cut 2 bases from V and 6 bases from J; bases unmatched to any gene: 6. The CDR3 sequence is 14 residues long. CDR3 coding DNA: TGTGCCAGCAGCTTACGAGAGACAGGGCATGGCTACACCTTC. Protein product: CASSLRETGHGYTF.

The genes are TRBV2 and TRBJ2-7; 7 bases line up with TRBD1. The CDR3 runs to 12 residues. Germline CDR1 reads SNHLY; CDR2 reads FYNNEI. V lost 7 bases, J lost 4 bases, and 4 bases stayed unmatched. The CDR3 loop is CASNQGVYEQYF. As DNA, the CDR3 is TGTGCCAGCAACCAGGGGGTGTACGAGCAGTACTTC.

Regarding this clonotype: Since a much larger clone is just one base distant, this may be a read error. The chain employs TRBV7-9 and TRBJ2-6, with no clear D. V was clipped by 5 bases and J by 2 bases, with 13 bases between them. This CDR3 has 16 residues. The germline V gene has CDR1 SEHNR and CDR2 FQNEAQ (reference sequence). CDR3 DNA: TGTGCCAGCAGCGTAATTGCAGACCCTGGGGCCAACGTCCTGACTTTC. This sequence encodes CASSVIADPGANVLTF.

A few counts support this clonotype. The chain has TRBV6-5 and TRBJ2-7, with D perhaps TRBD1 or TRBD2 (5 bases each). Trimming took off 4 bases at V and 2 bases at J, with 15 bases between the two ends. This CDR3 region has 15 residues. Germline V gene sequence: CDR1 MNHEY, CDR2 SVGAGI. CDR3 protein: CASSFFRDGPYEQYF. CDR3 nucleotide sequence: TGTGCCAGCAGTTTCTTCCGGGACGGGCCCTACGAGCAGTACTTC.

Concerning this clonotype itself: One junction end disagrees with the germline gene, perhaps due to a read error. The chain recombines TRBV7-2 with TRBJ1-1; D is uncertain. The germline V gene encodes CDR1 SGHTA and CDR2 FQGNSA. The CDR3 runs 11 residues. Written as DNA, the CDR3 is TGTGCCAGCAGCCAATATACTGAAGCTCTCTTT. It yields the protein CASSQYTEALF.

The chain uses TRBV24-1 and TRBJ1-5; 10 bases agree with TRBD1. The trim removed 4 bases at V and 6 bases at J, leaving 8 bases unmatched. CDR3 length equals 16 residues. From germline, CDR1 is KGHDR and CDR2 SFDVKD. The CDR3 DNA sequence: TGTGCCACCAGTGACCCAGGGACAGGGGATCTTCAGCCCCAGCATTTT. Translation gives CATSDPGTGDLQPQHF.

The sample holds many counts of this clonotype. The V call is TRBV7-2, the J call TRBJ1-5, with D tentatively TRBD1 (5 bases). CDR3 length: 14 residues. Trimming took 5 bases from V and 6 from J, leaving 14 bases between them. Germline CDR1 is SGHTA and CDR2 is FQGNSA. The DNA for the CDR3 is TGTGCCAGCAGCCCCTCGGGGGGAGGTCAGCCCCAGCATTTT. Its translation is CASSPSGGGQPQHF.

V usage is TRBV7-2 and J usage is TRBJ2-5; TRBD1 agrees at 11 bases. The CDR3 extends over 17 amino acids. The V segment lost 5 bases and the J segment 5 bases; nucleotides outside the gene matches: 13. Germline loops: CDR1 SGHTA, CDR2 FQGNSA. CDR3 sequence (DNA): TGTGCCAGCAGCCAAGTTTACGGGACAGGGGGTCGGGAGACCCAGTACTTC. This translates into CASSQVYGTGGRETQYF.

This clonotype occurred many times. The chain has TRBV2 and TRBJ2-7; TRBD1 is a possible D gene (5 bases). V lost 6 bases to trimming and J lost 6 bases, with 9 bases between them. The CDR3 has 11 residues. Germline V gives CDR1 SNHLY, CDR2 FYNNEI. The CDR3 here is CASRQRGEQYF. The CDR3 nucleotides are TGTGCCAGCAGACAAAGGGGCGAGCAGTACTTC.

The chain has TRBV7-2 and TRBJ1-3, with D perhaps TRBD1 (5 bases). The V and J ends lost 4 bases and 6 bases respectively, with 7 bases between them. The CDR3 consists of 12 residues. Germline V gene data show CDR1 as SGHTA and CDR2 as FQGNSA. The CDR3 DNA follows: TGTGCCAGCAGCTCAGGGTTAAACACCATATATTTT. Translated: CASSSGLNTIYF.

V gene TRBV25-1 combines with J gene TRBJ2-2, with D possibly matching TRBD1 (6 bases). V was shortened by 4 bases and J by 6 bases, with 21 bases between the two germline ends. Germline V gives CDR1 MGHDK, CDR2 SYGVNS. This CDR3 has 17 amino acids. The CDR3 here is CASSARRSGDRPGELFF. CDR3 nucleotide sequence: TGTGCCAGCAGTGCTAGACGATCAGGGGATCGTCCCGGGGAGCTGTTTTTT.

This clonotype was seen more than once but under ten times. CDR3 coding DNA: TGTGCCAGCAGCCGCGTAGGGGGGAACACTGAAGCTTTCTTT. It codes for CASSRVGGNTEAFF. The genes are TRBV14 and TRBJ1-1, with D possibly being TRBD1 (6 bases). The CDR3 is 14 residues long. The V gene lost 4 bases and the J gene lost 1 base, with 10 bases spanning the gap. Germline values: CDR1 SGHDN, CDR2 FVKESK.

The V call is TRBV6-5, the J call TRBJ1-1; no clear D gene. The CDR3 consists of 14 residues. Germline CDR1 reads MNHEY; CDR2 reads SVGAGI. Trimming took 1 base from V and 5 from J, leaving 11 bases between them. Written as DNA, the CDR3 is TGTGCCAGCAGTTACTTTGGGCAAGAGACTGAAGCTTTCTTT. This translates into CASSYFGQETEAFF.

The CDR3 here is CAVRISEGNQPQHF. DNA for the CDR3: TGTGCCGTACGAATATCGGAGGGCAATCAGCCCCAGCATTTT. The V call is TRBV10-3, the J call TRBJ1-5; no clear D. Trimming removed 11 bases from V and 2 bases from J, with 16 bases in between. Looked up from germline, CDR1 is ENHRY and CDR2 is SYGVKD. This CDR3 is built from 14 residues.

This clonotype has a count of ten or more. This chain links TRBV2 with TRBJ1-5, with 9 bases identical to TRBD1. V shed 7 bases and J 7 bases; nucleotides not matched to a gene: 5. CDR3 length: 13 residues. Germline assignment: CDR1 SNHLY and CDR2 FYNNEI. CDR3 coding DNA: TGTGCCAGCACCTCCGGGACAGGGCAGCCCCAGCATTTT. Translating gives CASTSGTGQPQHF.

This clonotype was seen a single time. V is TRBV29-1 and J is TRBJ1-2; 8 nucleotides match TRBD1. This CDR3 comprises 13 residues. The V and J ends lost 5 bases and 7 bases, in that order; junction bases with no gene match: 9. In germline, CDR1 is SQVTM, CDR2 ANQGSEA. The CDR3 loop reads CSVRRRGLAGYTF. The CDR3 DNA follows: TGCAGCGTTAGGCGCAGGGGGCTCGCTGGCTACACCTTC.

This clonotype occurred a few times. The chain joins TRBV7-2 to TRBJ2-7, with a possible D match to TRBD2 (5 bases). V was cut by 2 bases and J by 4 bases, with 15 bases left in between. The CDR3 totals 15 residues. Looked up from germline, CDR1 is SGHTA and CDR2 is FQGNSA. Here the CDR3 reads CASSLNLGRAYEQYF. The CDR3 DNA reads TGTGCCAGCAGCTTAAACCTAGGGCGGGCTTACGAGCAGTACTTC.

V usage is TRBV25-1 and J usage is TRBJ2-2, with 8 bases identical to TRBD1. V lost 5 bases to trimming and J lost 4 bases; unmatched junction nucleotides: 9. This CDR3 spans 16 amino acids. The germline V gene has CDR1 MGHDK and CDR2 SYGVNS. CDR3 in amino acids: CASSSRGPRGTGELFF. For the CDR3, the DNA is TGTGCCAGCAGTAGCAGGGGGCCCCGGGGCACCGGGGAGCTGTTTTTT.

This clonotype was found many times. V usage is TRBV7-2 and J usage is TRBJ1-5; the D gene is possibly TRBD1 (5 bases). V gave up 7 bases and J gave up 2 bases, with 12 bases separating them. Germline-derived CDR1 and CDR2 are SGHTA and FQGNSA. The CDR3 extends over 14 amino acids. The CDR3 sequence: CASTLGLGNQPQHF. The CDR3 DNA follows: TGTGCCAGCACCCTGGGACTGGGCAATCAGCCCCAGCATTTT.

This clonotype has just a few counts. This sequence joins TRBV20-1 and TRBJ1-5, with 7 bases fitting TRBD1. CDR1 and CDR2 from the germline V gene are DFQATT and SNEGSKA (reference sequence). The CDR3 runs to 17 residues. Unmatched junction bases numbered 18, after V lost 6 bases and J lost 4 bases. The CDR3 DNA follows: TGCAGTGCCGAGGGCACTAGGGACAGCAACGAAAATCAGCCCCAGCATTTT. Translated: CSAEGTRDSNENQPQHF.

The table lists this clonotype with a few counts. J is TRBJ1-4 and V is TRBV5-4, with TRBD1 as a possible D gene (6 bases). The CDR3 is 13 amino acids. Trimming cost V 6 bases and J 4 bases, with 10 bases left between them. CDR1 is SGHNT, CDR2 YYREEE, per germline (reference sequence). CDR3 sequence (DNA): TGTGCCAGCACCAGGACAGTTAATGAAAAACTGTTTTTT. Translation gives CASTRTVNEKLFF. Full variable domain (outside the CDR3, taken from reference TRBV5-4 and TRBJ1-4): ETGVTQSPTHLIKTRGQQVTLRCSSQSGHNTVSWYQQALGQGPQFIFQYYREEENGRGNFPPRFSGLQFPNYSSELNVNALELDDSALYLCASTRTVNEKLFFGSGTQLSVL.

The chain is built from TRBV29-1 and TRBJ1-2; 8 nucleotides align to TRBD1. Looked up from germline, CDR1 is SQVTM and CDR2 is ANQGSEA. The V segment lost 8 bases and the J segment 2 bases; nucleotides outside the gene matches: 4. The CDR3 covers 12 residues. The CDR3 protein is CSSGQVNYGYTF. The CDR3 DNA reads TGCAGCTCGGGACAGGTGAACTATGGCTACACCTTC.

The J gene is TRBJ1-6, the V gene TRBV2, with a weak D call TRBD1 (6 bases). V lost 6 bases and J lost 2, with 11 bases in between. The germline gives CDR1 SNHLY, CDR2 FYNNEI. The CDR3 extends over 15 amino acids. The CDR3 region is CASSLQGTYNSPLHF. DNA for the CDR3: TGTGCCAGCAGCTTACAGGGCACCTATAATTCACCCCTCCACTTT. Using reference TRBV2 and TRBJ1-6 for the parts outside the CDR3, the full variable domain is EPEVTQTPSHQVTQMGQEVILRCVPISNHLYFYWYRQILGQKVEFLVSFYNNEISEKSEIFDDQFSVERPDGSNFTLKIRSTKLEDSAMYFCASSLQGTYNSPLHFGNGTRLTVT.

This clonotype was seen more than once but under ten times. The rearrangement uses TRBV2 and TRBJ1-1, with D maybe TRBD1 (6 bases). Germline V CDR1 and CDR2: SNHLY, FYNNEI. CDR3 length: 15 residues. The V and J ends lost 8 bases and 2 bases respectively, with 18 bases between them. The CDR3 bases are TGTGCCAGCTCACCACCGTGGGGGGCCAACACTGAAGCTTTCTTT. Protein product: CASSPPWGANTEAFF.

This clonotype was picked up a small number of times. The rearrangement links TRBV5-6 to TRBJ2-7, with a possible D match to TRBD1 (6 bases). Germline CDR1 and CDR2: SGHDT and YYEEEE. The CDR3 has 15 residues. V was trimmed by 3 bases and J by 4 bases, leaving 17 bases between them. The CDR3 region has the DNA TGTGCCAGCAGCTACCGGGACATAGGGATGTACGAGCAGTACTTC. It encodes CASSYRDIGMYEQYF.

This chain uses TRBV28 with TRBJ1-2; 7 positions agree with TRBD1. Germline CDR1 and CDR2: MDHEN and SYDVKM. The CDR3 has 12 amino acids. J was trimmed by 8 bases and V by 6 bases; bases with no gene match: 6. CDR3 region: CASRITGEGYTF. The CDR3 bases are TGTGCCAGCAGGATAACAGGGGAAGGCTACACCTTC.